This passage covers 27 T cell receptor beta chains from one sample sequenced in a study of blood T cell repertoires in COVID-19. Some clones are missing from TCRdb's copy, which holds only in-frame ones; the method was immunoSEQ multiplex PCR. The profile covers approximately 40,000 clones, with about 88% appearing a single time and 2% to 2.5% taken by the ten largest. Sequenced input: peripheral blood. All receptors derive from a human donor in a cohort sampled during active COVID-19.

This chain connects TRBV5-1 to TRBJ2-5, with TRBD1 matching over 8 bases. CDR1 and CDR2 from the germline V gene are SGHRS and YFSETQ. The CDR3 sequence is 14 residues long. After removal of 4 bases from V and 0 bases from J, the junction contained 2 bases not matched to a gene. DNA of the CDR3: TGCGCCAGCAGCATGACAGGGGACCAAGAGACCCAGTACTTC. It specifies CASSMTGDQETQYF.

This clone was observed a handful of times. V usage is TRBV19 and J usage is TRBJ1-5; TRBD1 matches 10 bases. In germline, CDR1 is LNHDA, CDR2 SQIVND (reference sequence). Trimming took 2 bases from V and 9 from J; bases not matched to a gene: 7. CDR3 length: 15 residues. For the CDR3, the DNA is TGTGCCAGTAGTATACCGGGACAGGGGATCCTGCCCCAGCATTTT. Translation: CASSIPGQGILPQHF.

This clone was seen more than once but under ten times. The gene calls are TRBV27 and TRBJ2-7; TRBD1 agrees at 9 bases. This CDR3 spans 16 amino acids. The germline gives CDR1 MNHEY, CDR2 SMNVEV (reference sequence). J gave up 6 bases and V 4 bases, and 13 bases lay outside the gene matches. The CDR3 is CASSSGDGTGLSEQYF. CDR3 DNA sequence: TGTGCCAGCAGTTCAGGTGACGGGACAGGGTTATCCGAGCAGTACTTC.

The chain is built from TRBV5-4 and TRBJ2-1; 13 nucleotides agree with TRBD2. The germline V gene encodes CDR1 SGHNT and CDR2 YYREEE (reference sequence). The ends lost 4 bases at V and 4 bases at J; junction bases unmatched: 5. CDR3 length: 16 residues. The CDR3 loop is CASSLRTSGGYNEQFF. As DNA, the CDR3 is TGTGCCAGCAGCCTACGGACTAGCGGGGGTTACAATGAGCAGTTCTTC.

The chain couples TRBV5-1 to TRBJ2-2; tentative D call: TRBD1 (5 bases). The CDR3 runs 16 residues. Looked up from germline, CDR1 is SGHRS and CDR2 is YFSETQ. Between the trimmed V and J ends, which lost 0 bases and 5 bases, there was a span of 14 bases. The CDR3: CASSLVRALGTGELFF. CDR3 sequence (DNA): TGCGCCAGCAGCTTGGTCAGGGCCTTGGGGACCGGGGAGCTGTTTTTT.

The J gene is TRBJ2-1, the V gene TRBV30, with TRBD1 matching 9 bases. This CDR3 has 13 amino acids. With 1 base clipped from V and 9 bases from J, the junction kept 4 bases outside the gene matches. The germline V gene has CDR1 GTSNPN and CDR2 SVGIG (reference sequence). The CDR3 reads CAWSGDRVGEQFF. CDR3 nucleotide sequence: TGTGCCTGGAGTGGGGACAGGGTCGGTGAGCAGTTCTTC.

The rearrangement links TRBV7-9 to TRBJ1-1, with D possibly TRBD1 on 6 matching bases. The germline V gene has CDR1 SEHNR and CDR2 FQNEAQ (reference sequence). The V and J ends lost 5 bases and 5 bases respectively, with 18 bases between them. The CDR3 consists of 15 residues. This CDR3 reads CASSQSTGTETEAFF. The CDR3, as DNA: TGTGCCAGCAGCCAATCCACAGGGACGGAGACTGAAGCTTTCTTT.

The V gene is TRBV20-1, the J gene TRBJ1-4; no reliable D call. CDR3 length: 15 amino acids. V was trimmed by 3 bases and J by 1 base, leaving 12 bases between them. Looked up from germline, CDR1 is DFQATT and CDR2 is SNEGSKA (reference sequence). This chain's CDR3 is CSASEFGLTNEKLFF. The CDR3 coding sequence is TGCAGTGCTAGTGAGTTCGGACTAACTAATGAAAAACTGTTTTTT.

The rearrangement joins TRBV10-1 to TRBJ2-7; a possible D gene is TRBD2 (5 bases). Germline CDR1 and CDR2: WNHNN and SYGVQD (reference sequence). The CDR3 consists of 12 residues. The V and J ends lost 0 bases and 10 bases respectively, with 10 bases between them. For the CDR3, the DNA is TGCGCCAGCAGTGAGTCCAATCGGGAACAGTACTTC. Translated, it gives CASSESNREQYF.

V gene TRBV10-2 combines with J gene TRBJ1-1; D gene ambiguous. The germline V gene encodes CDR1 WSHSY and CDR2 SAAADI. V was clipped by 3 bases and J by 4 bases, with 6 bases between them. This CDR3 contains 12 residues. The CDR3 loop is CASSETATEAFF. CDR3 bases: TGCGCCAGCAGTGAAACAGCCACTGAAGCTTTCTTT.

This chain connects TRBV27 to TRBJ1-5; D gene unclear. Germline lookup yields CDR1 MNHEY and CDR2 SMNVEV (reference sequence). Trimming cost V 5 bases and J 1 base, with 9 bases left between them. This CDR3 contains 14 residues. Written as DNA, the CDR3 is TGTGCCAGCAGTGAGTCCCACAGCAATCAGCCCCAGCATTTT. Translated: CASSESHSNQPQHF.

This clone was seen only once. This chain links TRBV3-1 (or the pseudogene TRBV3-2) with TRBJ2-7, with a tentative D call TRBD1 (5 bases). This CDR3 contains 13 residues. From germline, CDR1 is LGHDT and CDR2 YNNKEL (reference sequence). Trimming removed 4 bases at V and 4 bases at J, with 11 bases between. CDR3 nucleotide sequence: TGTGCCAGCAGCCGACCGGCAGGGTACGAGCAGTACTTC. It is translated as CASSRPAGYEQYF.

The V gene is TRBV19, the J gene TRBJ1-1; 9 nucleotides line up with TRBD1. Germline lookup yields CDR1 LNHDA and CDR2 SQIVND (reference sequence). V trimming: 4 bases; J trimming: 1 base; junction bases outside the gene matches: 4. CDR3 length: 15 residues. The DNA of the CDR3 is TGTGCCAGTAGTAAGGGACAGGGTAGGAACACTGAAGCTTTCTTT. It codes for CASSKGQGRNTEAFF.

The chain has TRBV15 and TRBJ2-3; D possibly corresponds to TRBD1 (5 bases). The germline V gene has CDR1 LNHNV and CDR2 YYDKDF (reference sequence). This CDR3 contains 13 residues. V was shortened by 2 bases and J by 4 bases, with 7 bases between the two germline ends. Here the CDR3 reads CATSRQGADTQYF. The DNA of the CDR3 is TGTGCCACCAGCAGACAGGGTGCAGATACGCAGTATTTT.

The chain has TRBV12-5 and TRBJ1-5; 9 positions agree with TRBD1. Trimming took 6 bases from V and 6 from J; bases not matched to a gene: 12. CDR3 length: 16 amino acids. Looked up from germline, CDR1 is LGHNT and CDR2 is FRNRAP. The CDR3 spells CASGQTGGRGGQPQHF. The CDR3 DNA follows: TGTGCTAGTGGCCAAACAGGGGGCAGGGGGGGTCAGCCCCAGCATTTT.

This chain joins TRBV2 and TRBJ1-1, with TRBD1 matching 8 bases. V was pared by 6 bases and J by 8 bases, with 5 bases of the junction left unmatched. Germline V gene lookup returns CDR1 SNHLY and CDR2 FYNNEI. CDR3 size: 12 residues. The CDR3 region is CASRSQGGEAFF. CDR3 bases: TGTGCCAGCAGGTCACAGGGGGGCGAAGCTTTCTTT.

This clone has a single count. The same CDR3 arises from other DNA sequences in this sample as well. The rearrangement uses TRBV19 and TRBJ1-5; D might be TRBD1 (5 bases). Trimming stripped 1 base from V and 0 bases from J, with 7 bases between. This CDR3 is 15 amino acids long. Germline loops: CDR1 LNHDA, CDR2 SQIVND (reference sequence). This CDR3 reads CASSIGTYSNQPQHF. CDR3 nucleotides: TGTGCCAGTAGTATAGGGACATATAGCAATCAGCCCCAGCATTTT.

V is TRBV5-4 and J is TRBJ1-4, with TRBD1 matching 9 bases. The CDR3 totals 15 residues. CDR1 SGHNT and CDR2 YYREEE come from the germline V gene (reference sequence). Trimming cost V 2 bases and J 7 bases; bases outside gene matches: 6. CDR3 nucleotides: TGTGCCAGCAGCTTACCGGGACAGGGAGGTGAAAAACTGTTTTTT. It specifies CASSLPGQGGEKLFF.

The chain employs TRBV29-1 and TRBJ1-2; 9 positions match TRBD1. J was trimmed by 6 bases and V by 4 bases; bases with no gene match: 3. Germline values: CDR1 SQVTM, CDR2 ANQGSEA. This CDR3 comprises 12 residues. The CDR3, as DNA: TGCAGCGTTGGGACAGGGGATCATGGCTACACCTTC. Protein: CSVGTGDHGYTF.

This clone showed up just a few times. V and J are TRBV2 and TRBJ1-2; D remains unclear. The CDR3 contains 13 residues. V gave up 7 bases and J gave up 4 bases, with 13 bases separating them. Germline V gene lookup returns CDR1 SNHLY and CDR2 FYNNEI. DNA of the CDR3: TGTGCCAGCAAGGCCGGGGTTAGCTATGGCTACACCTTC. This translates into CASKAGVSYGYTF.

V usage is TRBV2 and J usage is TRBJ1-1; D is ambiguous. The CDR3 length is 12 residues. V shed 4 bases and J shed 6 bases, with 9 bases lying between them. The V gene's germline CDR1 is SNHLY and CDR2 FYNNEI. The CDR3: CASSGAGPEAFF. The CDR3 DNA is TGTGCCAGCAGTGGGGCGGGTCCTGAAGCTTTCTTT.

In this sample, this clone turned up a few times. Here the CDR3 reads CASSPQGSGEQYF. The CDR3 nucleotides are TGTGCCAGCAGCCCTCAGGGGTCGGGCGAGCAGTACTTC. The chain links TRBV7-2 to TRBJ2-7, with a weak D call TRBD1 (6 bases). The CDR3 totals 13 residues. The germline gives CDR1 SGHTA, CDR2 FQGNSA. V gave up 5 bases and J gave up 6 bases, with 14 bases separating them.

The genes are TRBV11-2 and TRBJ2-7; 7 nucleotides agree with TRBD2. This CDR3 has 14 residues. CDR1 and CDR2 (germline): SGHAT, FQNNGV. Losses at the gene ends were 1 base for V and 3 bases for J; bases not matched to a gene: 3. The CDR3 region is CASSLGLALYEQYF. In nucleotides, the CDR3 is TGTGCCAGCAGCTTAGGACTAGCTCTCTACGAGCAGTACTTC.

The chain is built from TRBV13 and TRBJ1-1, with D perhaps TRBD1 (5 bases). The CDR3 is made up of 16 amino acids. V lost 5 bases and J lost 3, with 19 bases in between. CDR1 is PRHDT, CDR2 FYEKMQ, per germline (reference sequence). CDR3: CASSRRSGWGDTEAFF. CDR3 DNA sequence: TGTGCCAGCAGCCGCCGCTCAGGGTGGGGCGACACTGAAGCTTTCTTT. Filled out from reference TRBV13 and TRBJ1-1, the complete variable domain reads AAGVIQSPRHLIKEKRETATLKCYPIPRHDTVYWYQQGPGQDPQFLISFYEKMQSDKGSIPDRFSAQQFSDYHSELNMSSLELGDSALYFCASSRRSGWGDTEAFFGQGTRLTVV.

This clone has just one count. This sequence joins TRBV12-3 or TRBV12-4 and TRBJ2-3; no clear D. This CDR3 comprises 12 residues. V was trimmed by 4 bases and J by 4 bases, leaving 6 bases between them. The CDR3 region is CASSSRADTQYF. The CDR3 DNA is TGTGCCAGCAGTTCGAGAGCAGATACGCAGTATTTT.

The chain joins TRBV19 to TRBJ1-6; 9 positions match TRBD1. Trimming took 4 bases from V and 10 from J; bases not matched to a gene: 14. The CDR3 sequence is 17 residues long. Germline assignment: CDR1 LNHDA and CDR2 SQIVND (reference sequence). Here the CDR3 reads CASSTAPRTGDFSPLHF. Here the CDR3 DNA reads TGTGCCAGTAGTACCGCACCCAGGACAGGGGATTTCTCACCCCTCCACTTT.

The rearrangement uses TRBV11-2 and TRBJ1-1, with D hard to call. Germline V gives CDR1 SGHAT, CDR2 FQNNGV. This CDR3 contains 13 residues. The V end was cut by 2 bases, the J end by 5 bases, with 9 bases between. CDR3 coding DNA: TGTGCCAGCAGCTTAAGAGCGTTAACTGAAGCTTTCTTT. This codes for CASSLRALTEAFF.